A single sample gave rise to the 32 T cell receptor beta chains below, sequenced in a study of blood T cell repertoires in COVID-19. TCRdb's copy holds only in-frame clones and misses some; the assay was immunoSEQ multiplex PCR. The sample has about 140,000 clones; roughly 76% are singletons. The material sequenced was peripheral blood. These receptors all stem from a woman aged 45 to 65 with active or convalescent COVID-19.

This clone has more than one count but fewer than ten. The chain links TRBV2 to TRBJ1-2, with a tentative D call TRBD1 (5 bases). Trimming cost V 9 bases and J 6 bases, with 20 bases left between them. Germline V lookup: CDR1 SNHLY, CDR2 FYNNEI. There are 14 residues in the CDR3. Here the CDR3 reads CASIESREQDGYTF. The CDR3 DNA reads as TGTGCCAGTATAGAGTCCAGGGAACAGGATGGCTACACCTTC. Filled out from reference TRBV2 and TRBJ1-2, the complete variable domain reads EPEVTQTPSHQVTQMGQEVILRCVPISNHLYFYWYRQILGQKVEFLVSFYNNEISEKSEIFDDQFSVERPDGSNFTLKIRSTKLEDSAMYFCASIESREQDGYTFGSGTRLTVV.

CDR3 loop: CASIGTGGTYFSYNEQFF. The CDR3 region has the DNA TGTGCCAGTATAGGGACAGGGGGTACATATTTCTCCTACAATGAGCAGTTCTTC. The chain combines TRBV19 with TRBJ2-1; 11 bases are a match to TRBD1. Germline V gives CDR1 LNHDA, CDR2 SQIVND (reference sequence). The trim removed 7 bases at V and 0 bases at J, leaving 11 bases unmatched. The CDR3 spans 18 residues.

This clone was counted ten times or more. The chain joins TRBV7-9 to TRBJ1-2, with 7 bases lining up with TRBD1. The CDR3 loop spans 12 amino acids. Per the germline V gene, CDR1 is SEHNR and CDR2 is FQNEAQ (reference sequence). V lost 4 bases, J lost 4 bases, and 0 bases stayed unmatched. The CDR3 coding sequence is TGTGCCAGCAGCTGGGACAGCTATGGCTACACCTTC. Translated, it gives CASSWDSYGYTF.

This chain joins TRBV6-1 and TRBJ1-1; D may be TRBD1 (5 bases). V was cut by 3 bases and J by 7 bases, with 12 bases left in between. The CDR3 contains 13 residues. The germline CDR1 and CDR2 sequences are MNHNS and SASEGT. CDR3 loop: CASSDTRTSEAFF. CDR3 DNA sequence: TGTGCCAGCAGTGACACACGGACAAGTGAAGCTTTCTTT.

V usage is TRBV6-6 and J usage is TRBJ2-7; the D gene is possibly TRBD2 (5 bases). The CDR3 length is 13 residues. Trimming left V 0 bases short and J 6 bases short, with 9 bases between. In germline, CDR1 is MNHNY, CDR2 SVGAGI (reference sequence). CDR3 protein: CASSYSRGTEQYF. The CDR3 DNA reads as TGTGCCAGCAGTTACTCCCGGGGTACCGAGCAGTACTTC.

The chain is built from TRBV5-8 and TRBJ2-5; TRBD1 aligns across 11 bases. The germline V gene has CDR1 SGHTS and CDR2 YDEGEE. V trimming: 4 bases; J trimming: 4 bases; junction bases outside the gene matches: 6. CDR3 length: 15 residues. The CDR3 nucleotides read TGTGCCAGCAGCGGGACAGGGGGACGGGGAGAGACCCAGTACTTC. Translating it yields CASSGTGGRGETQYF.

The chain employs TRBV19 and TRBJ1-4; 9 bases map to TRBD1. Losses at the gene ends were 5 bases for V and 4 bases for J; bases not matched to a gene: 11. CDR3 length: 17 amino acids. From germline, CDR1 is LNHDA and CDR2 SQIVND (reference sequence). The CDR3 bases are TGTGCCAGTAGTCCCCCCGGACAGGGGACTCTTAATGAAAAACTGTTTTTT. Protein: CASSPPGQGTLNEKLFF.

The V gene is TRBV30, the J gene TRBJ2-2; D is possibly TRBD2 (6 bases). CDR3 length: 14 residues. V was clipped by 1 base and J by 7 bases, with 13 bases between them. Per the germline V gene, CDR1 is GTSNPN and CDR2 is SVGIG (reference sequence). CDR3 in DNA: TGTGCCTGGAGTGGGACTTGGGGAGGCGGGGAGCTGTTTTTT. It codes for CAWSGTWGGGELFF.

This clone has just one count. This rearrangement joins TRBV7-2 to TRBJ1-5; 7 nucleotides line up with TRBD1. There are 13 residues in the CDR3. J was trimmed by 6 bases and V by 5 bases; bases with no gene match: 4. Germline CDR1 reads SGHTA; CDR2 reads FQGNSA. The DNA of the CDR3 is TGTGCCAGCAGCCCGTACAGGGGTCAGCCCCAGCATTTT. This translates into CASSPYRGQPQHF.

J is TRBJ2-7 and V is TRBV7-3, with 9 positions matching TRBD1. Germline V lookup: CDR1 SGHTA, CDR2 FQGTGA. With 0 bases clipped from V and 4 bases from J, the junction kept 4 bases outside the gene matches. CDR3 length: 15 amino acids. CDR3 region: CASSLTGTGIYEQYF. The CDR3 DNA follows: TGTGCCAGCAGCTTAACGGGGACAGGGATTTACGAGCAGTACTTC.

This chain connects TRBV7-8 to TRBJ2-7, with TRBD1 matching over 7 bases. Germline V lookup: CDR1 SGHVS, CDR2 FQNEAQ. The CDR3 has 15 residues. Losses at the gene ends were 0 bases for V and 3 bases for J; bases not matched to a gene: 5. This CDR3 is CASSLARDRVYEQYF. The CDR3, as DNA: TGTGCCAGCAGCTTAGCCCGGGACAGAGTCTACGAGCAGTACTTC.

The CDR3 DNA is TGTGCCACCAGTGAGACGAGGAGCGGGGGTAGGACAGATACGCAGTATTTT. Its protein product is CATSETRSGGRTDTQYF. The V and J genes are TRBV24-1 and TRBJ2-3, with 8 bases lining up with TRBD2. The CDR3 is 17 amino acids. Germline V CDR1 and CDR2: KGHDR, SFDVKD. The J segment lost 3 bases and the V segment lost 4 bases, leaving 11 bases of the junction unmatched.

The chain joins TRBV7-6 to TRBJ2-7; 16 nucleotides agree with TRBD2. CDR3 length equals 20 residues. Germline CDR1 SGHVS, CDR2 FNYEAQ. The ends lost 4 bases at V and 1 base at J; junction bases unmatched: 13. The CDR3 protein is CASSSRTGTSGGAGSYEQYF. CDR3 DNA sequence: TGTGCCAGCAGCTCTCGGACAGGGACTAGCGGGGGGGCAGGATCCTACGAGCAGTACTTC. Together with reference TRBV7-6 and TRBJ2-7, the CDR3 gives the full variable domain: GAGVSQSPRYKVTKRGQDVALRCDPISGHVSLYWYRQALGQGPEFLTYFNYEAQQDKSGLPNDRFSAERPEGSISTLTIQRTEQRDSAMYRCASSSRTGTSGGAGSYEQYFGPGTRLTVT.

A few counts support this clone. The J gene is TRBJ2-3, the V gene TRBV5-6; TRBD2 aligns across 12 bases. Germline CDR1 SGHDT, CDR2 YYEEEE. The CDR3 is 17 amino acids. Trimming removed 4 bases from V and 3 bases from J; junction bases left unmatched: 9. The CDR3 sequence: CASSRRLAGDGTDTQYF. CDR3 nucleotides: TGTGCCAGCAGCCGTCGACTAGCGGGAGATGGAACAGATACGCAGTATTTT.

The CDR3 DNA reads TGCGCCAGCAGCTTGGACCGGGGAGGTACCGGGGAGCTGTTTTTT. It codes for CASSLDRGGTGELFF. This chain uses TRBV5-1 with TRBJ2-2; D perhaps matches TRBD2 (6 bases). Trimming took 0 bases from V and 5 from J, leaving 11 bases between them. Germline V gene sequence: CDR1 SGHRS, CDR2 YFSETQ. The CDR3 runs 15 residues.

V and J are TRBV28 and TRBJ1-2; D ambiguous. This CDR3 contains 15 residues. From germline, CDR1 is MDHEN and CDR2 SYDVKM. The germline V and J ends were trimmed by 10 bases and 0 bases, with 18 bases remaining between them. CDR3 loop: CAILVWGVTNYGYTF. CDR3 DNA: TGTGCCATCCTAGTTTGGGGAGTTACTAACTATGGCTACACCTTC.

The genes are TRBV7-2 and TRBJ2-5; 14 nucleotides align to TRBD2. The trim removed 4 bases at V and 5 bases at J, leaving 6 bases unmatched. This CDR3 comprises 16 residues. Germline V gives CDR1 SGHTA, CDR2 FQGNSA. CDR3 DNA: TGTGCCAGCAGCTCCAGACTAGCGGGGGGGCTGGAGACCCAGTACTTC. Amino acids: CASSSRLAGGLETQYF.

The chain couples TRBV4-2 to TRBJ2-7; 8 bases are a match to TRBD1. Germline-derived CDR1 and CDR2 are LGHNA and YNFKEQ. V shed 0 bases, J shed 0 bases, and the junction held 4 bases outside the gene matches. This CDR3 spans 16 amino acids. Here the CDR3 DNA reads TGTGCCAGCAGCCAAGACCTGGGGACAGGCTCCTACGAGCAGTACTTC. Translating it yields CASSQDLGTGSYEQYF.

This clone has only one observation. The chain employs TRBV6-1 and TRBJ2-5; D ambiguous. Germline loops: CDR1 MNHNS, CDR2 SASEGT. This CDR3 spans 13 amino acids. Trimming shortened V by 1 base and J by 2 bases, and 5 bases separated the two germline ends. CDR3 in DNA: TGTGCCAGCAGTGAAGACGGTCAAGAGACCCAGTACTTC. Translating gives CASSEDGQETQYF.

The chain is built from TRBV11-2 and TRBJ1-6; a possible D gene is TRBD1 (5 bases). The CDR3 is made up of 14 amino acids. Germline CDR1 SGHAT, CDR2 FQNNGV. V was trimmed by 1 base and J by 7 bases, leaving 8 bases between them. The CDR3 DNA reads TGTGCCAGCAGCTTAGGGACAAGGAATTCACCCCTCCACTTT. Translated, it gives CASSLGTRNSPLHF.

The table lists this clone with a few counts. The chain has TRBV6-2 or TRBV6-3 and TRBJ1-2; 7 bases line up with TRBD1. CDR3 length: 16 amino acids. The junction had 9 bases not matched to a gene; V was cut back by 5 bases and J by 0 bases. Per germline, CDR1 MNHEY and CDR2 SVGEGT. CDR3 loop: CASSRPGTAANYGYTF. The CDR3 coding sequence is TGTGCCAGCAGTCGCCCCGGGACAGCCGCTAACTATGGCTACACCTTC.

The chain employs TRBV7-9 and TRBJ1-1, with D uncertain. CDR3 length equals 13 residues. CDR1 SEHNR and CDR2 FQNEAQ come from the germline V gene (reference sequence). Trimming left V 2 bases short and J 5 bases short, with 9 bases between. The CDR3 here is CASSLTGRTEAFF. CDR3 sequence (DNA): TGTGCCAGCAGCTTAACGGGGAGAACTGAAGCTTTCTTT.

This clone was seen a single time. The chain recombines TRBV7-2 with TRBJ1-2; 7 bases match TRBD1. The CDR3 consists of 13 residues. CDR1 is SGHTA and CDR2 is FQGNSA in the germline V gene. The V and J ends lost 4 bases and 8 bases, in that order; junction bases with no gene match: 7. The CDR3 region is CASSYRGLLGYTF. DNA of the CDR3: TGTGCCAGCAGCTACAGGGGCCTCCTAGGCTACACCTTC.

The CDR3 coding sequence is TGTGCCAGCAGCGCTGGGGACAGGGGATACTATGGCTACACCTTC. Translating it yields CASSAGDRGYYGYTF. This chain connects TRBV3-1 (or the pseudogene TRBV3-2) to TRBJ1-2, with TRBD1 matching over 10 bases. Trimming took 5 bases from V and 3 from J; bases not matched to a gene: 6. There are 15 residues in the CDR3. Germline lookup yields CDR1 LGHDT and CDR2 YNNKEL (reference sequence).

The chain uses TRBV18 and TRBJ1-3, with D perhaps matching TRBD1 (6 bases). The ends were cut back, 3 bases at V and 1 base at J, with 22 bases in the middle. Germline CDR1 is KGHSH and CDR2 is LQKENI. The CDR3 is made up of 19 amino acids. Written as DNA, the CDR3 is TGTGCCAGCTCACCTGGACGGACAGACCCAGTTAAGTCTGGAAACACCATATATTTT. The encoded protein is CASSPGRTDPVKSGNTIYF.

The chain joins TRBV21-1 to TRBJ1-6; the table's D gene call, TRBD1, was not cross checked with the DNA. TRBV21-1 is designated a pseudogene. This CDR3 region has 15 residues. The CDR3 here is CASTQGGQGNSPLHF. The DNA for the CDR3 is TGTGCCAGCACCCAAGGGGGACAGGGTAATTCACCCCTCCACTTT.

V and J are TRBV7-9 and TRBJ1-1, with 9 bases matching TRBD1. Losses at the gene ends were 7 bases for V and 3 bases for J; bases not matched to a gene: 12. Germline V gene lookup returns CDR1 SEHNR and CDR2 FQNEAQ (reference sequence). There are 16 residues in the CDR3. CDR3 loop: CASNLGTGTGDTEAFF. CDR3 in DNA: TGTGCCAGCAACTTGGGGACAGGGACGGGTGACACTGAAGCTTTCTTT.

The CDR3 DNA follows: TGTGCCAGCAGTTACTCTGGATTAACTGACTCCTATAGCAATCAGCCCCAGTATTTT. Translation: CASSYSGLTDSYSNQPQYF. The V gene is TRBV6-2 or TRBV6-3, the J gene TRBJ1-5; D remains unclear. The J call may not be correct, given that the DNA end is closer to TRBJ2-3. CDR1 is MNHEY and CDR2 is SVGEGT in the germline V gene. This CDR3 region has 19 residues.

The chain uses TRBV2 and TRBJ1-6, with D perhaps TRBD1 (6 bases). V was cut by 6 bases and J by 0 bases, with 18 bases left in between. The CDR3 is 18 amino acids. Looked up from germline, CDR1 is SNHLY and CDR2 is FYNNEI. Here the CDR3 DNA reads TGTGCCAGCAGGGCTGGACAGTCTACTCGCTCCTATAATTCACCCCTCCACTTT. The encoded protein is CASRAGQSTRSYNSPLHF.

This clone was observed a single time. The rearrangement uses TRBV7-8 and TRBJ2-7; TRBD2 matches 9 bases. The CDR3 covers 18 residues. CDR1 SGHVS and CDR2 FQNEAQ come from the germline V gene. V shed 5 bases and J 3 bases; nucleotides not matched to a gene: 17. The CDR3 protein is CASSVGPPIAGANYEQYF. The CDR3 DNA follows: TGTGCCAGCAGCGTAGGCCCCCCCATAGCGGGGGCCAACTACGAGCAGTACTTC.

The chain joins TRBV28 to TRBJ1-1; 10 positions agree with TRBD1. Germline lookup yields CDR1 MDHEN and CDR2 SYDVKM. V was pared by 8 bases and J by 4 bases, with 4 bases of the junction left unmatched. The CDR3 contains 13 residues. CDR3 amino acids: CASSRTGGTEAFF. For the CDR3, the DNA is TGTGCCAGCTCCCGGACAGGGGGCACTGAAGCTTTCTTT.

The chain carries TRBV28 and TRBJ1-5, with 7 bases fitting TRBD1. Trimming took 4 bases from V and 2 from J; bases not matched to a gene: 8. The CDR3 consists of 16 residues. The germline gives CDR1 MDHEN, CDR2 SYDVKM. The CDR3 protein is CASSSTRRGGNQPQHF. For the CDR3, the DNA is TGTGCCAGCAGTTCGACCCGCAGGGGGGGCAATCAGCCCCAGCATTTT.